This passage covers 20 T cell receptor beta chains from one sample sequenced in a study of blood T cells in healthy people across ages. Primed by a sample-barcoded 5' primer and a J-beta primer mix, a second PCR proceeded for 7 to 11 cycles. TCRdb reprocessed the 5' RACE reads via MiXCR and lists one record per CDR3 protein. Of about 640,000 distinct CDR3 sequences in the sample, approximately 30% are singletons; the top ten hold about 15%. Sample: blood. The receptor set was obtained from a woman of 80 years or more in good health.

The V and J genes are TRBV2 and TRBJ2-3; no definite D call. This CDR3 comprises 15 residues. The V end was cut by 7 bases, the J end by 1 base, with 15 bases between. Germline-derived CDR1 and CDR2 are SNHLY and FYNNEI. The CDR3 reads CASTPGETGTDTQYF. The CDR3 DNA follows: TGTGCCAGCACCCCCGGAGAGACGGGCACAGATACGCAGTATTTT. The complete variable domain, with remaining parts taken from reference TRBV2 and TRBJ2-3, reads EPEVTQTPSHQVTQMGQEVILRCVPISNHLYFYWYRQILGQKVEFLVSFYNNEISEKSEIFDDQFSVERPDGSNFTLKIRSTKLEDSAMYFCASTPGETGTDTQYFGPGTRLTVL.

This clonotype was detected once. The junction and the germline gene differ at one end; a read error may be behind it. In DNA, the CDR3 is TGCAGTGCTGGAGAGCAAGAGACCCGGTTCTTC. Translating gives CSAGEQETRFF. The chain couples TRBV20-1 to TRBJ2-1; D gene uncertain. Germline CDR1 DFQATT, CDR2 SNEGSKA (reference sequence). The CDR3 runs to 11 residues.

Many counts were recorded for this clonotype. The chain employs TRBV12-3 or TRBV12-4 and TRBJ2-5; 11 nucleotides line up with TRBD2. CDR3 size: 15 residues. J lost 5 bases, V lost 5 bases, and 7 bases had no gene match. CDR3 nucleotides: TGTGCCAGCAGTGAGACTAGCGGGGCCACCGAGACCCAGTACTTC. Its translation is CASSETSGATETQYF.

V gene TRBV20-1 combines with J gene TRBJ2-7, with D perhaps TRBD2 (6 bases). The V gene's germline CDR1 is DFQATT and CDR2 SNEGSKA (reference sequence). Trimming took 6 bases from V and 0 from J, leaving 21 bases between them. CDR3 length: 16 amino acids. The CDR3, as DNA: TGCAGTGCCGGAGGGGCGAGCGGGCAGAGCTCCTACGAGCAGTACTTC. Protein product: CSAGGASGQSSYEQYF.

On this clonotype itself: A read error is possible here, since a much larger clone lies one base away. The chain uses TRBV24-1 and TRBJ2-5, with no clear D. Germline CDR1 KGHDR, CDR2 SFDVKD. The CDR3 covers 13 residues. The CDR3: CVTSATEQETQYF. The CDR3 nucleotides read TGTGTCACCAGTGCTACTGAACAAGAGACCCAGTACTTC.

This clonotype was observed at least ten times. The V and J genes are TRBV20-1 and TRBJ2-7; D is uncertain. Germline CDR1 reads DFQATT; CDR2 reads SNEGSKA (reference sequence). Trimming cost V 1 base and J 2 bases, with 9 bases left between them. The CDR3 sequence is 13 residues long. The CDR3 DNA follows: TGCAGTGCTAGAGGGGCCAGTACCTACGAGCAGTACTTC. It is translated as CSARGASTYEQYF.

The chain links TRBV29-1 to TRBJ2-4, with D maybe TRBD1 (6 bases). This CDR3 has 15 amino acids. Germline CDR1 is SQVTM and CDR2 is ANQGSEA. The V end was cut by 2 bases, the J end by 2 bases, with 13 bases between. The CDR3 bases are TGCAGCGTTGAACTTGGGGGCCAGTCCAAAAACATTCAGTACTTC. Protein: CSVELGGQSKNIQYF.

The table lists this clonotype with many counts. V gene TRBV2 combines with J gene TRBJ2-7; no firm D call. Germline V gene lookup returns CDR1 SNHLY and CDR2 FYNNEI. The CDR3 length is 13 residues. The V end lost 1 base, the J end lost 3 bases, and 7 bases lay between the germline ends. This chain's CDR3 is CASSEVPSYEQYF. The CDR3 coding sequence is TGTGCCAGCAGTGAAGTTCCCAGCTACGAGCAGTACTTC.

This clonotype was seen repeatedly, ten times or more. This rearrangement joins TRBV7-3 to TRBJ2-1; D perhaps matches TRBD2 (7 bases). The CDR3 consists of 15 residues. Germline loops: CDR1 SGHTA, CDR2 FQGTGA. Trimming pared 5 bases from V and 14 bases from J, leaving 25 bases between. This CDR3 is CASSPEGGADYSEFF. The DNA of the CDR3 is TGTGCCAGCAGCCCGGAGGGGGGGGCCGATTATAGTGAGTTCTTC. Complete variable domain (other parts from reference TRBV7-3 and TRBJ2-1): GAGVSQTPSNKVTEKGKYVELRCDPISGHTALYWYRQSLGQGPEFLIYFQGTGAADDSGLPNDRFFAVRPEGSVSTLKIQRTERGDSAVYLCASSPEGGADYSEFFGPGTRLTVL.

This clonotype has a count of ten or more. This rearrangement joins TRBV11-2 to TRBJ2-5, with TRBD1 matching over 7 bases. This CDR3 has 15 residues. Per the germline V gene, CDR1 is SGHAT and CDR2 is FQNNGV. V lost 4 bases, J lost 2 bases, and 7 bases stayed unmatched. CDR3 amino acids: CASSYHGTDQETQYF. The CDR3 DNA follows: TGTGCCAGCAGCTACCATGGGACAGATCAAGAGACCCAGTACTTC.

This clonotype was counted a few times. The chain combines TRBV4-1 with TRBJ2-2; 10 bases agree with TRBD2. Losses at the gene ends were 3 bases for V and 4 bases for J; bases not matched to a gene: 8. Looked up from germline, CDR1 is MGHRA and CDR2 is YSYEKL. The CDR3 runs 17 residues. DNA of the CDR3: TGCGCCAGCAGCCAGGCCCAAGCGGGGGGGCTCACCGGGGAGCTGTTTTTT. Its translation: CASSQAQAGGLTGELFF.

V is TRBV20-1 and J is TRBJ1-1; TRBD1 aligns across 7 bases. CDR3 length equals 13 residues. Germline CDR1 and CDR2: DFQATT and SNEGSKA (reference sequence). The trim removed 6 bases at V and 5 bases at J, leaving 9 bases unmatched. CDR3 in amino acids: CSAQGGRWTEAFF. The CDR3 DNA reads as TGCAGTGCCCAGGGGGGGCGGTGGACTGAAGCTTTCTTT.

This clonotype has ten or more counts. This CDR3 reads CSARSGGADAYDEQFF. The CDR3 DNA reads TGCAGTGCTAGAAGCGGGGGCGCCGATGCTTACGATGAGCAGTTCTTC. This sequence joins TRBV20-1 and TRBJ2-1; 8 bases are a match to TRBD2. CDR3 length: 16 amino acids. CDR1 is DFQATT, CDR2 SNEGSKA, per germline (reference sequence). Trimming at V came to 2 bases and at J to 8 bases, leaving 14 bases not matched to a gene.

Concerning this clonotype itself: With a much larger clone just one base away, this may be a read error. The V gene is TRBV25-1, the J gene TRBJ2-1, with D perhaps given as TRBD1 or TRBD2 (6 bases each). Germline V gene lookup returns CDR1 MGHDK and CDR2 SYGVNS. This CDR3 comprises 15 residues. The DNA for the CDR3 is TGTACCAGCAGTGAATTTCGGGGGCCGAACAATGAGCAGTTCTTC. Translated: CTSSEFRGPNNEQFF.

The chain carries TRBV20-1 and TRBJ2-1, with 10 bases that match TRBD2. The germline CDR1 and CDR2 sequences are DFQATT and SNEGSKA (reference sequence). The CDR3 is 18 amino acids. V was pared by 5 bases and J by 4 bases, with 17 bases of the junction left unmatched. This CDR3 reads CSAGVVSGGSPGYNEQFF. For the CDR3, the DNA is TGCAGTGCTGGAGTGGTTAGCGGGGGGAGCCCAGGTTACAATGAGCAGTTCTTC.

On this clonotype: Since a much larger clone is just one base distant, this may be a read error. The chain is built from TRBV7-9 and TRBJ2-1; tentatively, D is TRBD1 or TRBD2 (5 bases each). Trimming left V 1 base short and J 6 bases short, with 16 bases between. The CDR3 covers 16 residues. Looked up from germline, CDR1 is SEHNR and CDR2 is FQNEAQ (reference sequence). CDR3 loop: CASSLVGGRGTNEQFF. The CDR3 coding sequence is TGTGCCAGCAGCTTAGTTGGGGGACGGGGAACCAATGAGCAGTTCTTC.

This clonotype has a count of ten or more. The V and J genes are TRBV12-3 or TRBV12-4 and TRBJ1-2; 7 bases match TRBD1. With V trimmed by 6 bases and J by 7 bases, 8 bases remained unmatched. The CDR3 is 13 amino acids. The CDR3 nucleotides are TGTGCCAGCAGGGCAGGGGGTTTGGGTGGCTACACCTTC. Amino acids: CASRAGGLGGYTF.

The chain employs TRBV12-3 or TRBV12-4 and TRBJ2-3; 8 nucleotides align to TRBD1. The CDR3 runs to 15 residues. After removal of 5 bases from V and 2 bases from J, the junction contained 6 bases not matched to a gene. CDR3 nucleotide sequence: TGTGCCAGCAGTCTTCAGGGGGCCACCACAGATACGCAGTATTTT. Protein: CASSLQGATTDTQYF.

The genes are TRBV11-2 and TRBJ2-5; a possible D gene is TRBD1 (6 bases). This CDR3 spans 15 amino acids. Germline CDR1 SGHAT, CDR2 FQNNGV. Trimming stripped 5 bases from V and 4 bases from J, with 17 bases between. CDR3 protein: CASSPGQLSGETQYF. In nucleotides, the CDR3 is TGTGCCAGCAGCCCCGGACAGTTATCCGGAGAGACCCAGTACTTC.

This clonotype was counted ten times or more. The chain recombines TRBV3-1 with TRBJ2-3; D call uncertain. This CDR3 contains 16 residues. Germline CDR1 LGHDT, CDR2 YNNKEL (reference sequence). Trimming stripped 1 base from V and 0 bases from J, with 11 bases between. The DNA for the CDR3 is TGTGCCAGCAGCCAAGCCAGACTGATTAGCACAGATACGCAGTATTTT. Protein: CASSQARLISTDTQYF.